This T cell receptor beta chain is from a study of T cell responses to AZD1222 COVID-19 vaccine. V lost 4 bases, J lost 6 bases, and 12 bases lay in between. The germline CDR1 and CDR2 sequences are MGHDK and SYGVNS. The CDR3 runs 14 residues. Findings of the study overall: Scientists sampled the repertoires only once the peak T cell response had passed.

On this clone: Its antigen is unknown.

Some clones are missing from TCRdb's copy, which holds only in-frame ones; the method was immunoSEQ multiplex PCR. The sample yields about 150,000 clones, approximately 90% seen once. The chain joins TRBV25-1 to TRBJ2-2, with a weak D call TRBD1 (6 bases). The TCR sequence derives from an adult who received the AZD1222 COVID-19 vaccine. The sample was peripheral blood, taken 28 days after the second AZD1222 dose. CDR3 coding DNA: TGTGCCAGCAGTGGCCGACAGGATGCCGGGGAGCTGTTTTTT. Encoded protein: CASSGRQDAGELFF.